In this sample, the clone carrying this TCR beta chain turned up once. V shed 2 bases and J shed 3 bases, with 11 bases lying between them. CDR3 length: 14 amino acids. Germline V gene data show CDR1 as MNHEY and CDR2 as SVGEGT. This entry is derived from a study of T cell repertoires in cytomegalovirus infection. TCRdb passed the reads through MiXCR, listing each CDR3 protein once. Altogether about 530,000 distinct CDR3 sequences are present, more than 20% being singletons, with the ten largest covering about 13%. Sequenced sample: PBMCs. The J gene is TRBJ2-7, the V gene TRBV6-2 or TRBV6-3, with unresolved D. This receptor was identified in a human donor in good health (CMV status not recorded). Some clones in this sample may be carry-over from other donors' samples. The DNA for the CDR3 is TGTGCCAGCAGTTACGCCGGCCAACTCTACGAGCAGTACGTC. Residues: CASSYAGQLYEQYV.